The T cell receptor (beta chain) under discussion was sequenced for a study of blood T cell repertoires in COVID-19. Sequenced by immunoSEQ multiplex PCR; TCRdb stores in-frame clones only, minus some. Of nearly 300,000 clones listed, approximately 90% are singletons. The TCR sequence derives from a woman aged 25-40 years who had recovered from COVID-19. The sequencing input was peripheral blood.

The CDR3, as DNA: TGTGCCAGCAGCCCTGAGGGGGGGCGCGGCACTGAAGCTTTCTTT. Translated: CASSPEGGRGTEAFF. The V gene is TRBV3-1 (or the pseudogene TRBV3-2), the J gene TRBJ1-1; D may be TRBD1 (6 bases). V was trimmed by 4 bases and J by 4 bases, leaving 16 bases between them. The CDR3 runs to 15 residues. CDR1 and CDR2 (germline): LGHDT, YNNKEL (reference sequence).